These 5 T cell receptor beta chains were sequenced from one sample in a study of CD8 T cells in ankylosing spondylitis. TCRdb re-analysed the 5' RACE reads in MiXCR, keeping a single row per CDR3 protein. The table shows roughly 200,000 distinct CDR3 sequences, with under 30% occurring only once. Sequencing used blood, either unsorted or a sorted T cell fraction (not recorded which). Receptor source: a male donor with ankylosing spondylitis or in good health (not recorded which).

This clonotype has more than one count but fewer than ten. The chain uses TRBV20-1 and TRBJ1-4, with D possibly being TRBD1 (6 bases). V shed 4 bases and J shed 0 bases, with 18 bases lying between them. CDR1 and CDR2 (germline): DFQATT, SNEGSKA (reference sequence). The CDR3 has 17 residues. The CDR3 spells CSAKPWGGPATNEKLFF. The CDR3 nucleotides are TGCAGTGCTAAACCCTGGGGGGGCCCGGCAACTAATGAAAAACTGTTTTTT.

This clonotype has only a few counts. The chain couples TRBV20-1 to TRBJ2-5; 11 bases align to TRBD2. CDR3 length: 13 residues. The V gene end was trimmed by 7 bases and the J gene end by 4 bases; junction bases not matched to a gene: 5. Germline V gene sequence: CDR1 DFQATT, CDR2 SNEGSKA (reference sequence). CDR3: CSGSGRALETQYF. As DNA, the CDR3 is TGCAGTGGTAGCGGGAGGGCCTTAGAGACCCAGTACTTC.

The genes are TRBV20-1 and TRBJ2-5; possibly TRBD1 for D (5 bases). V was trimmed by 6 bases and J by 2 bases, leaving 13 bases between them. This CDR3 is built from 13 residues. In germline, CDR1 is DFQATT, CDR2 SNEGSKA (reference sequence). CDR3 region: CSAKAPGQETQYF. DNA of the CDR3: TGCAGTGCAAAGGCCCCAGGGCAAGAGACCCAGTACTTC.

This sequence joins TRBV18 and TRBJ2-5; unclear D gene. CDR1 KGHSH and CDR2 LQKENI come from the germline V gene. V lost 6 bases and J lost 0, with 11 bases in between. This CDR3 has 14 amino acids. The CDR3: CASSPLKYQETQYF. CDR3 in DNA: TGTGCCAGCTCTCCGCTAAAGTACCAAGAGACCCAGTACTTC.

This clonotype occurred many times. V is TRBV20-1 and J is TRBJ1-1; 9 bases fit TRBD1. Germline V CDR1 and CDR2: DFQATT, SNEGSKA (reference sequence). This CDR3 has 15 residues. V gave up 3 bases and J gave up 2 bases; unmatched junction bases: 7. The CDR3 here is CSARTGGSGNTEAFF. CDR3 DNA: TGCAGTGCTAGGACAGGGGGGTCGGGTAACACTGAAGCTTTCTTT.